This T cell receptor beta chain was sequenced for a study of post-analysis software for immune sequencing data. Study-wide points: Controls showed significantly higher normalized Chao1 diversity than did multiple sclerosis patients.

Notes on this clonotype: Antigen unknown.

The library was made from cDNA and included unique molecular identifiers. T cells, roughly 0.85 to 10 million of them, yielded around 460,000 cDNA molecules. MiXCR, run by TCRdb on the PCR reads, gives a single entry per CDR3 protein. Of fewer than 900,000 distinct CDR3 sequences detected, approximately 44% appear once; the ten largest clones hold just under 5%. The clonotype originates from a girl aged 5 to 17 with multiple sclerosis. Sequencing input: blood.

This CDR3 is CASSPLKDNEQFF. CDR3 in DNA: TGTGCCAGCAGCCCTCTTAAGGACAATGAGCAGTTCTTC. The rearrangement joins TRBV6-6 to TRBJ2-1; the D is unclear. V was cut by 6 bases and J by 5 bases, with 11 bases left in between. The CDR3 has 13 residues. Germline V gene sequence: CDR1 MNHNY, CDR2 SVGAGI (reference sequence).